One sample yielded the 14 T cell receptor beta chains listed below, sequenced in a study of Ad26.COV2.S vaccination and SARS-CoV-2 variants. Described treatment: roughly 18 received Ad26.COV2.S at low or high dose, single or two shots; 5 received placebo; per-sample allocation not given. Day 63 after the first vaccine or placebo injection was the time point for sampling. The method was immunoSEQ multiplex PCR; TCRdb's version includes in-frame clones alone and lacks a portion of them. The sample gives about 330,000 clones, 85% to 90% of which show up once; around 5.5% is in the top ten. Material: peripheral blood, obtained in a trial of Ad26.COV2.S vaccine versus placebo. These receptors came from a person between 18 and 60 years old who received the Ad26.COV2.S COVID-19 vaccine or a placebo.

This chain links TRBV10-2 with TRBJ2-5, with D unclear. This CDR3 is 14 amino acids long. The ends were cut back, 3 bases at V and 2 bases at J, with 10 bases in the middle. Germline CDR1 reads WSHSY; CDR2 reads SAAADI. The CDR3 DNA reads as TGCGCCAGCAGTGAATCAGTAGGTCAAGAGACCCAGTACTTC. Protein: CASSESVGQETQYF.

This clone was observed a handful of times. Relative to the germline gene, one junction end is altered; a read error may explain this. V usage is TRBV13 and J usage is TRBJ2-5; D is perhaps TRBD1 or TRBD2 (6 bases each). Germline V lookup: CDR1 PRHDT, CDR2 FYEKMQ (reference sequence). The CDR3 length is 12 residues. The CDR3 protein is CAGSLGGETQYF. The CDR3 region has the DNA TGTGCCGGCAGCCTAGGGGGGGAGACCCAGTACTTC. The full variable domain, its missing parts supplied by reference TRBV13 and TRBJ2-5, is AAGVIQSPRHLIKEKRETATLKCYPIPRHDTVYWYQQGPGQDPQFLISFYEKMQSDKGSIPDRFSAQQFSDYHSELNMSSLELGDSALYFCAGSLGGETQYFGPGTRLLVL.

V and J are TRBV5-1 and TRBJ2-3; TRBD2 matches at 14 bases. Trimming at V came to 4 bases and at J to 4 bases, leaving 5 bases not matched to a gene. CDR3 length equals 16 residues. CDR1 is SGHRS and CDR2 is YFSETQ in the germline V gene. CDR3 protein: CASSAGLAGGPDTQYF. The CDR3 region has the DNA TGCGCCAGCAGCGCAGGACTAGCGGGGGGACCAGATACGCAGTATTTT.

The rearrangement joins TRBV7-9 to TRBJ2-7; D could derive from TRBD1 or TRBD2 (6 bases each). Trimming removed 7 bases at V and 5 bases at J, with 12 bases between. The CDR3 loop spans 12 amino acids. Germline lookup yields CDR1 SEHNR and CDR2 FQNEAQ (reference sequence). CDR3 bases: TGTGCCAGCAACGATAGGGGGGACGAGCAGTACTTC. Encoded protein: CASNDRGDEQYF.

This chain joins TRBV7-9 and TRBJ1-1; perhaps TRBD1 as D (6 bases). This CDR3 spans 17 amino acids. Germline-derived CDR1 and CDR2 are SEHNR and FQNEAQ (reference sequence). V dropped 2 bases and J dropped 4 bases, with 20 bases sitting between them. In DNA, the CDR3 is TGTGCCAGCAGCTTACCTTCCCGGGGAGGGGGGACCACTGAAGCTTTCTTT. This sequence encodes CASSLPSRGGGTTEAFF.

The V call is TRBV9, the J call TRBJ1-3; 9 positions agree with TRBD1. The V gene end was trimmed by 0 bases and the J gene end by 9 bases; junction bases not matched to a gene: 16. CDR3 length: 18 amino acids. In germline, CDR1 is SGDLS, CDR2 YYNGEE. CDR3 sequence (DNA): TGTGCCAGCAGCGTAGGCCCGGGCGGACCCCGGGACAGGGTCACCATATATTTT. Encoded protein: CASSVGPGGPRDRVTIYF.

This chain joins TRBV25-1 and TRBJ1-2, with 10 nucleotides matching TRBD1. CDR1 and CDR2 (germline): MGHDK, SYGVNS. V shed 2 bases, J shed 4 bases, and the junction held 13 bases outside the gene matches. The CDR3 covers 18 residues. The CDR3 DNA reads as TGTGCCAGCAGTGAAAAGGGACCGGGACAGGGGAGTTTCTATGGCTACACCTTC. It is translated as CASSEKGPGQGSFYGYTF.

The chain combines TRBV7-9 with TRBJ2-6; 8 bases agree with TRBD1. Per the germline V gene, CDR1 is SEHNR and CDR2 is FQNEAQ (reference sequence). The CDR3 consists of 17 residues. V dropped 4 bases and J dropped 0; count of bases not matched to a gene: 5. This chain's CDR3 is CASSSGTGYSGANVLTF. The DNA for the CDR3 is TGTGCCAGCAGCTCCGGGACAGGCTACTCTGGGGCCAACGTCCTGACTTTC. Combining the CDR3 with reference TRBV7-9 and TRBJ2-6 gives the whole variable domain DTGVSQNPRHKITKRGQNVTFRCDPISEHNRLYWYRQTLGQGPEFLTYFQNEAQLEKSRLLSDRFSAERPKGSFSTLEIQRTEQGDSAMYLCASSSGTGYSGANVLTFGAGSRLTVL.

The chain combines TRBV9 with TRBJ1-6; D gene ambiguous. The germline V gene has CDR1 SGDLS and CDR2 YYNGEE. V was shortened by 0 bases and J by 8 bases, with 3 bases between the two germline ends. The CDR3 has 12 amino acids. The CDR3 region is CASSVGDSPLHF. The CDR3 coding sequence is TGTGCCAGCAGCGTAGGGGATTCACCCCTCCACTTT.

The CDR3 spells CASSVGGQASSGNTIYF. DNA for the CDR3: TGTGCCAGCAGCGTAGGAGGTCAGGCGAGCTCTGGAAACACCATATATTTT. The genes are TRBV9 and TRBJ1-3; D not certain. The CDR3 spans 17 residues. Germline V gene lookup returns CDR1 SGDLS and CDR2 YYNGEE. Trimming removed 0 bases at V and 0 bases at J, with 13 bases between.

This chain joins TRBV9 and TRBJ1-2; maybe TRBD1 (5 bases). From germline, CDR1 is SGDLS and CDR2 YYNGEE. Trimming cost V 3 bases and J 3 bases, with 6 bases left between them. The CDR3 runs to 12 residues. In nucleotides, the CDR3 is TGTGCCAGCAGCGCGACAGACTATGGCTACACCTTC. This sequence encodes CASSATDYGYTF.

The chain joins TRBV4-3 to TRBJ2-5; 10 positions agree with TRBD2. CDR1 LGHNA and CDR2 YSLEER come from the germline V gene. This CDR3 region has 16 residues. V was pared by 0 bases and J by 5 bases, with 6 bases of the junction left unmatched. The CDR3 loop is CASSQELAGRSETQYF. The CDR3 DNA reads TGCGCCAGCAGCCAAGAACTAGCGGGAAGGAGTGAGACCCAGTACTTC.

The V and J genes are TRBV6-5 and TRBJ1-2, with D possibly being TRBD1 (6 bases). The V end lost 0 bases, the J end lost 10 bases, and 9 bases lay between the germline ends. Germline V gene sequence: CDR1 MNHEY, CDR2 SVGAGI. This CDR3 spans 12 amino acids. CDR3 coding DNA: TGTGCCAGCAGTTACTCGACAGGCCCCTACACCTTC. It encodes CASSYSTGPYTF.

The chain joins TRBV5-4 to TRBJ1-1; 9 nucleotides agree with TRBD1. With V trimmed by 0 bases and J by 9 bases, 12 bases remained unmatched. This CDR3 spans 16 amino acids. Germline V lookup: CDR1 SGHNT, CDR2 YYREEE (reference sequence). CDR3 nucleotide sequence: TGTGCCAGCAGCTTGGAATGGACAGGGGCAGCCGGGAAAGCTTTCTTT. This codes for CASSLEWTGAAGKAFF.